This T cell receptor beta chain was sequenced in a study of blood T cell repertoires in COVID-19. Study context: Sample material is recorded as cDNA or gDNA derived from T cells, B-cell-depleted T cells, or PBMCs.

Authors' processing steps: Reference gene primer amplification in the assay estimated nucleated cell counts. The method was immunoSEQ multiplex PCR; TCRdb's version includes in-frame clones alone and lacks a portion of them. V, J and clone size derive from that table, while D and trimming were established from the DNA sequence. The table shows roughly 96,000 clones, with roughly four fifths occurring only once. This CDR3 spans 15 amino acids. Looked up from germline, CDR1 is SGHRS and CDR2 is YFSETQ. The V and J ends lost 1 base and 0 bases, in that order; junction bases with no gene match: 3. Specimen: peripheral blood. This clonotype was sampled from a man aged 55-75 years with acute or convalescent COVID-19. The rearrangement uses TRBV5-1 and TRBJ1-2; TRBD1 aligns across 7 bases. CDR3 protein: CASSLTGETNYGYTF. The CDR3 DNA sequence: TGCGCCAGCAGCTTGACAGGGGAAACTAACTATGGCTACACCTTC.